The entry below describes one T cell receptor beta chain. This clone was observed a single time. The antigen it binds to is not known. The junction departs from germline at one end; a sequencing error may be responsible. Inclusive of the bounding cysteine and phenylalanine, the CDR3 is 12 residues long. Of all the DNA, just the CDR3 is kept, 36 bases in frame from base 1. This record belongs to a study of cytomegalovirus exposure and HLA in healthy donors (dated by TCRdb to about 2017). Concerning the study at large: An earlier analysis of roughly 570 of the donors reported under 300 Gb of sequence data and roughly 120 million unique TCR beta sequences obtained from some 200 million T cells. Donor age, sex, ethnicity and CMV serostatus were compiled together with the repertoire data. Every repertoire in the discovery cohort had been generated on one and the same sequencing platform. To study patterns of TCR occurrence, a later analysis re-analyzed previously published TCR beta repertoires from under 750 donors and added high-resolution HLA genotyping. Along with the roughly 670-subject first cohort, a separate validation cohort of over a hundred different subjects was used. In the later analysis, no new phenotypic data were used to find candidate immune exposures; instead, reliance was placed on TCR beta sequences and their occurrence across donors. An earlier analysis of some 500 of the donors used high-throughput TCR beta sequencing to judge whether each TCR beta V gene segment behaved as functional or pseudogenic. The study aimed to test whether signatures of past pathogen exposure could be identified by cataloging public T cell receptors. Approximately 300 gigabases of sequencing data and 91 million or so unique TCR sequences made up an early release that covered several hundred HLA-typed donors. The study profiled the T cell repertoires of around 700 subjects by immunosequencing and related them to cytomegalovirus serostatus. The study combined high-throughput TCR immunosequencing, statistical association of individual TCRs with disease status, and machine learning to predict cytomegalovirus infection status. Class I and class II HLA loci were covered by the typing at four-digit resolution. Typing coverage varied by locus: roughly 620-630 donors for A, B, C, DRB1 and DQB1; roughly 500 for DQA1; about 590 for DPA1; roughly 450 for DPB1. Because of strong linkage in the cohort, roughly five DR-DQ haplotypes were treated as single units for association and clustering. Among some 400 genotyped donors of the cohort, an average of around 250,000 unique TCR beta nucleotide sequences was sequenced per donor, of which about 20% were non-productive. In a later genetic analysis, genome-wide SNP genotypes for about 65% of the roughly 700 donors were used, and that subset was treated as a discovery cohort. Of the roughly 400 genotyped donors, approximately 81% were placed in the genetic ancestry cluster associated with self-reported Caucasian donors. The paper's findings and limits, for the study overall: Three of the identified cytomegalovirus-associated TCR beta chains were confirmed in vitro to be specific for cytomegalovirus antigens. The only immune exposure information available for the cohort was CMV serostatus. A further reported finding was that TCR beta sequences accurately predicted the HLA-A and HLA-B alleles for most subjects in the first cohort. In a later analysis, HLA-associated TCR beta chains were found to be more clonally expanded and to have lower generation probabilities than equally common non-associated chains. The 87-base-pair reads could not distinguish some IMGT-functional V segments, including TRBV6-2 and TRBV6-3, so those segments were excluded. Cytomegalovirus status was reported to be diagnosed by the classifier with high specificity and sensitivity in both the original and validation cohorts. According to the authors, the approach could potentially be generalized to other disease states and immunological phenotypes. Compared with the 666-donor mean, donors in an Asian-associated ancestry cluster had fewer N-insertions in productive TCRs, according to a later genetic analysis. Specific HLA alleles were associated with over 15,000 TCR beta sequences at a false discovery rate of 0.05 in a later analysis. A group of highly shared sequence variants was considered likely to be a technical artifact of the sequencing pipeline. According to a later analysis, most CMV-associated TCR beta chains appeared to be HLA-restricted, and the HLA associations seemed to be driven largely by CMV exposure. In an earlier analysis of around 600 of the donors, most TCR beta V segments appeared in productive rearrangements about 90% or about 30% of the time, broadly matching IMGT annotations. Most TCR sequences were seen in very few donors, while some public TCRs were found in many individuals. The earlier analysis of around 600 of the donors excluded 15 to 20 rarely observed V segments, including chromosome 9 orphons, because counts were too low. Correlated functional status among segregating V segments might be attributable to linkage disequilibrium, but an unknown experimental factor could not be ruled out. In a later analysis, the rate of TCR association differed among HLA loci, with DRB1 alleles having the most associated TCRs and HLA-C alleles having the fewest. A total of about 180 TCR beta chains were listed by the study as associated with cytomegalovirus. In a later genetic analysis, a missense DCLRE1C variant was associated with V-gene and J-gene trimming of TCR beta chains, and the association was replicated in an independent cohort. The presence/absence analyses assumed that sequencing depth was roughly uniform across donors, and that assumption may not be true. In a later analysis, several top co-occurrence clusters were reported to appear linked to parvovirus B19, influenza, CMV and Epstein-Barr virus. Because HLA typing was missing for some donors at each locus, association tests included only the typed subset. In this cohort, only TCR beta chains were sequenced, and detectable features were limited by the absence of alpha or paired-chain data. When HLA alleles, especially DR and DQ, strongly co-occurred, attributing TCR associations to individual alleles was difficult.

The cohort comprised some 700 healthy bone marrow donors. Cohort members were all nominally healthy when sampled, although unrecorded immune exposures were likely present. The donor was CMV seropositive and belonged to the group of around 300 seropositive cohort members. A peripheral blood sample was provided by each donor, and peripheral blood mononuclear cells were used for TCR beta sequencing. Genomic DNA extraction from the blood cell samples was performed with the Qiagen DNeasy Blood Extraction Kit. The library was prepared using the immunoSEQ multiplex PCR assay. For the multiplex PCR, a mixture combining 60 forward primers for TCR Vbeta segments and 13 reverse primers for TCR Jbeta segments was used. Amplification of the CDR3 region of rearranged TCR beta genes was performed with a multiplex PCR assay on genomic DNA. Amplified TCR beta libraries were sequenced as 87-base-pair reads on the Illumina HiSeq System. Turning to the authors' computational methods: In a later analysis, some 80 million unique TCR beta chains were counted across the roughly 670 repertoires, and roughly 9.9 million of these chains were shared by at least two donors. Raw reads were error-corrected and collapsed into unique sequences with a nearest-neighbor algorithm that merged closely related sequences to remove PCR and sequencing errors. To assign V, D and J gene segments, CDR3 sequences were aligned to IMGT reference sequences. Each retained sequence needed at least a six-nucleotide match to both a V gene segment and a J gene segment. Rearrangements were classified as productive when the CDR3 lacked stop codons and remained in frame with V and J, and all other rearrangements were classified as non-productive. CDR3 was defined by IMGT convention, running from the second conserved V-encoded cysteine to the conserved J-encoded phenylalanine. In an earlier analysis of around 570 of the donors, sequences lacking an unambiguous match to a single V gene segment were excluded. In an earlier analysis of several hundred of the donors, V segments were called functional above 56.7% productive rearrangements and were called segregating when the between-donor standard deviation exceeded 5%. A statistical classification framework was built to diagnose cytomegalovirus status from the catalog of TCR beta chain sequences. In a later analysis, TCR nucleotide sequences were compared against IMGT/GENE-DB human TR gene sequences so that V and J genes could be assigned. A later analysis assigned CDR3 sequences and most-parsimonious VDJ recombination scenarios with the TCRdist pipeline. In a later analysis, each TCR beta chain was defined by its CDR3 amino acid sequence together with its V-gene family, and reads lacking a unique V-gene family were excluded. A later analysis removed several hundred highly shared, low-generation-probability nucleotide sequences to deal with suspected cross-contamination and a sequencing artifact. In a later analysis, a clonal expansion index was calculated for each public chain from normalized within-repertoire ranks of inferred template counts. Generation probabilities in a later analysis came from a VDJ recombination model fitted to out-of-frame rearrangements, and those results were checked against IGoR. Hypergeometric tests were used in a later analysis to score TCR-TCR, TCR-HLA and TCR-CMV co-occurrence, with a repertoire-size bias correction applied to the TCR pairs. A later analysis estimated false discovery rates by permuting HLA or CMV assignments 20 times. In a later analysis, co-occurring TCRs were grouped with DBSCAN, and TCRdist sequence similarity was added when clustering was performed within HLA-allele-positive subsets. For co-occurrence clustering, repertoires with fewer than 30,000 or more than 120,000 public chains were excluded, along with a handful of repertoires with anomalous nucleotide sharing. As stored in TCRdb, this immuneACCESS dataset retains in-frame rearrangements with V and J assigned. A fraction of the clones does not appear; measured against another copy, unresolved V genes explain less than half of the discrepancy, and the remainder lacks a known reason. From that table come the V and J calls and clone size; the DNA was used to work out D and trimming. This sample is represented by about 80,000 clones; around 60% of them were singletons. Of the sample, 4% to 4.5% falls within the top ten clones.

The TCR was taken from a male donor in good health and CMV-seropositive. The chain is encoded by TRBV23-1 joined to TRBJ2-5; 6 matching bases give a weak D call of TRBD1. TRBV23-1 is marked as an open reading frame, function uncertain. Sequencing used PBMCs. The encoded CDR3 is CASSQRPGHLDF. The nucleotide sequence is given as TGCGCCAGCAGTCAACGCCCGGGACACCTTGACTTC.